One and the same sample provided the 21 T cell receptor beta chains below, sequenced in a study of cytotoxic CD8 clonotypes in ibrutinib-treated CLL. Libraries were prepared by immunoSEQ multiplex PCR; TCRdb keeps only in-frame clonotypes and omits some of them. The sample includes 150,000 to 200,000 clones, approximately 90% of them seen just once. Sequences were derived from PBMCs, sampled at disease progression, from a patient treated with ibrutinib. Receptors were obtained from a human donor with chronic lymphocytic leukemia.

This chain connects TRBV19 to TRBJ1-2; TRBD1 aligns across 9 bases. Looked up from germline, CDR1 is LNHDA and CDR2 is SQIVND (reference sequence). Trimming at V came to 4 bases and at J to 0 bases, leaving 3 bases not matched to a gene. The CDR3 has 15 amino acids. The CDR3 region has the DNA TGTGCCAGTAGTAACCGACAGGGGGCTAACTATGGCTACACCTTC. Encoded protein: CASSNRQGANYGYTF.

V gene TRBV6-5 combines with J gene TRBJ2-7; D may correspond to TRBD1 or TRBD2 (6 bases each). The CDR3 consists of 14 residues. Germline V lookup: CDR1 MNHEY, CDR2 SVGAGI. Trimming took off 4 bases at V and 5 bases at J, with 15 bases between the two ends. In DNA form, the CDR3 reads TGTGCCAGCAGTTTAGGGGGGAGGTTCGACGAGCAGTACTTC. This encodes CASSLGGRFDEQYF.

The gene calls are TRBV5-1 and TRBJ2-1; 11 nucleotides agree with TRBD2. The germline V gene has CDR1 SGHRS and CDR2 YFSETQ. V was clipped by 0 bases and J by 7 bases; unmatched bases: 3. The CDR3 is made up of 15 amino acids. DNA of the CDR3: TGCGCCAGCAGCTTGGTTAGCGGGAGGGCAAATGAGCAGTTCTTC. Its translation is CASSLVSGRANEQFF.

This sequence joins TRBV18 and TRBJ2-1; tentative D call: TRBD2 (6 bases). The ends were cut back, 3 bases at V and 7 bases at J, with 16 bases in the middle. CDR1 is KGHSH and CDR2 is LQKENI in the germline V gene. The CDR3 is made up of 15 amino acids. The CDR3 DNA reads as TGTGCCAGCTCACCGGGCGGGGCCCGAGGAAATGAGCAGTTCTTC. The encoded protein is CASSPGGARGNEQFF. Full variable domain (missing parts from reference TRBV18 and TRBJ2-1): NAGVMQNPRHLVRRRGQEARLRCSPMKGHSHVYWYRQLPEEGLKFMVYLQKENIIDESGMPKERFSAEFPKEGPSILRIQQVVRGDSAAYFCASSPGGARGNEQFFGPGTRLTVL.

The chain combines TRBV7-3 with TRBJ2-5; tentatively, D is TRBD1 (6 bases). The CDR3 is 15 amino acids. Trimming pared 0 bases from V and 5 bases from J, leaving 13 bases between. Germline V gene lookup returns CDR1 SGHTA and CDR2 FQGTGA. CDR3: CASSLTDRFQETQYF. CDR3 coding DNA: TGTGCCAGCAGCTTAACAGACAGGTTCCAGGAGACCCAGTACTTC.

J is TRBJ2-3 and V is TRBV7-9, with D hard to call. Germline values: CDR1 SEHNR, CDR2 FQNEAQ (reference sequence). Between the trimmed V and J ends, which lost 5 bases and 4 bases, there was a span of 19 bases. The CDR3 contains 16 residues. The CDR3 DNA sequence: TGTGCCAGCAGCCCGATGGTTCTTCGTGGCGCAGATACGCAGTATTTT. It is translated as CASSPMVLRGADTQYF. The complete variable domain, with remaining parts taken from reference TRBV7-9 and TRBJ2-3, reads DTGVSQNPRHKITKRGQNVTFRCDPISEHNRLYWYRQTLGQGPEFLTYFQNEAQLEKSRLLSDRFSAERPKGSFSTLEIQRTEQGDSAMYLCASSPMVLRGADTQYFGPGTRLTVL.

This rearrangement joins TRBV10-3 to TRBJ2-1, with D uncertain. The ends were cut back, 0 bases at V and 5 bases at J, with 11 bases in the middle. This CDR3 has 15 residues. Germline-derived CDR1 and CDR2 are ENHRY and SYGVKD. CDR3 region: CAISESGSKDNEQFF. CDR3 DNA sequence: TGTGCCATCAGTGAGTCGGGTTCTAAAGACAATGAGCAGTTCTTC.

This chain links TRBV18 with TRBJ1-5, with D tentatively TRBD1 (5 bases). Germline V gene data show CDR1 as KGHSH and CDR2 as LQKENI. V was cut by 6 bases and J by 3 bases, with 18 bases left in between. This CDR3 comprises 16 residues. The CDR3 loop reads CASSLVGGGTNQPQHF. DNA of the CDR3: TGTGCCAGCTCCCTCGTCGGGGGGGGGACCAATCAGCCCCAGCATTTT.

This clone was detected only once. The chain carries TRBV6-5 and TRBJ1-1; D is uncertain. The V and J ends lost 4 bases and 7 bases respectively, with 10 bases between them. Germline CDR1 MNHEY, CDR2 SVGAGI. CDR3 size: 12 residues. For the CDR3, the DNA is TGTGCCAGCAGTTCTTCCGTCTATGAAGCTTTCTTT. As protein: CASSSSVYEAFF.

The chain is built from TRBV7-9 and TRBJ2-7; 7 bases match TRBD2. Germline V gives CDR1 SEHNR, CDR2 FQNEAQ (reference sequence). V lost 1 base to trimming and J lost 3 bases; unmatched junction nucleotides: 9. CDR3 size: 16 residues. CDR3 loop: CASSLDPRGVSYEQYF. CDR3 bases: TGTGCCAGCAGCTTAGATCCCCGGGGGGTAAGCTACGAGCAGTACTTC.

The chain carries TRBV11-3 and TRBJ2-5, with TRBD2 matching 9 bases. Germline CDR1 SGHNT, CDR2 YENEEA. J was trimmed by 4 bases and V by 7 bases; bases with no gene match: 13. The CDR3 runs to 16 residues. The CDR3: CASIHRSGGEGETQYF. The CDR3, as DNA: TGTGCCAGCATCCACCGTAGCGGGGGAGAGGGAGAGACCCAGTACTTC.

The V call is TRBV19, the J call TRBJ2-7; 7 nucleotides align to TRBD1. CDR1 and CDR2 from the germline V gene are LNHDA and SQIVND (reference sequence). This CDR3 has 12 amino acids. The ends lost 5 bases at V and 6 bases at J; junction bases unmatched: 4. The CDR3 loop reads CASSATGIEQYF. The CDR3 nucleotides read TGTGCCAGTAGTGCGACAGGGATCGAGCAGTACTTC. Looking up the rest from reference TRBV19 and TRBJ2-7 gives the full variable domain: DGGITQSPKYLFRKEGQNVTLSCEQNLNHDAMYWYRQDPGQGLRLIYYSQIVNDFQKGDIAEGYSVSREKKESFPLTVTSAQKNPTAFYLCASSATGIEQYFGPGTRLTVT.

The chain joins TRBV4-1 to TRBJ2-7, with TRBD2 as a possible D gene (5 bases). This CDR3 spans 14 amino acids. V lost 4 bases and J 4 bases, leaving 14 bases between the germline ends. Germline V gene data show CDR1 as MGHRA and CDR2 as YSYEKL. The CDR3 loop is CASSPDGLTYEQYF. For the CDR3, the DNA is TGCGCCAGCAGCCCCGACGGACTCACATACGAGCAGTACTTC.

The V and J genes are TRBV6-5 and TRBJ2-7; D possibly corresponds to TRBD2 (6 bases). The length of the CDR3 is 14 residues. Germline loops: CDR1 MNHEY, CDR2 SVGAGI. V dropped 6 bases and J dropped 2 bases, with 14 bases sitting between them. CDR3 coding DNA: TGTGCCAGCAGGGCGGGGCTAGACCCCTACGAGCAGTACTTC. It translates to CASRAGLDPYEQYF.

This clone has only a few counts. This rearrangement joins TRBV6-1 to TRBJ1-2; a weak D match, TRBD1 (5 bases). Trimming cost V 7 bases and J 4 bases, with 10 bases left between them. CDR1 and CDR2 (germline): MNHNS, SASEGT. The CDR3 spans 12 residues. Written as DNA, the CDR3 is TGTGCCAGCATGGGGGACGTCTATGGCTACACCTTC. Translation gives CASMGDVYGYTF.

The rearrangement uses TRBV2 and TRBJ2-3; unclear D gene. The germline V and J ends were trimmed by 7 bases and 3 bases, with 11 bases remaining between them. Germline CDR1 reads SNHLY; CDR2 reads FYNNEI. CDR3 size: 13 residues. DNA of the CDR3: TGTGCCAGCACCTCCGTGGTAACAGATACGCAGTATTTT. This translates into CASTSVVTDTQYF.

The chain links TRBV2 to TRBJ2-7; possible D gene TRBD2, 5 bases. CDR3 length: 12 residues. V gave up 6 bases and J gave up 3 bases, with 9 bases separating them. Germline CDR1 and CDR2: SNHLY and FYNNEI. The CDR3: CASSPTSYEQYF. CDR3 nucleotides: TGTGCCAGCAGCCCTACTAGCTACGAGCAGTACTTC. Based on the CDR3 plus reference TRBV2 and TRBJ2-7, the full variable domain is EPEVTQTPSHQVTQMGQEVILRCVPISNHLYFYWYRQILGQKVEFLVSFYNNEISEKSEIFDDQFSVERPDGSNFTLKIRSTKLEDSAMYFCASSPTSYEQYFGPGTRLTVT.

The rearrangement joins TRBV6-1 to TRBJ1-2; possible D gene TRBD1, 6 bases. Germline V gives CDR1 MNHNS, CDR2 SASEGT. Trimming stripped 10 bases from V and 0 bases from J, with 18 bases between. CDR3 length: 15 residues. DNA for the CDR3: TGTGCCATCGAATCGGACAGCGTAGCTAACTATGGCTACACCTTC. As protein: CAIESDSVANYGYTF.

This chain connects TRBV6-5 to TRBJ1-1; D remains ambiguous. V was cut by 2 bases and J by 1 base, with 8 bases left in between. The CDR3 length is 14 residues. The V gene's germline CDR1 is MNHEY and CDR2 SVGAGI. This CDR3 is CASSYGSGNTEAFF. CDR3 DNA sequence: TGTGCCAGCAGTTACGGGTCAGGGAACACTGAAGCTTTCTTT.

The J gene is TRBJ2-3, the V gene TRBV9, with D tentatively TRBD2 (5 bases). V lost 3 bases and J lost 2, with 13 bases in between. The germline CDR1 and CDR2 sequences are SGDLS and YYNGEE. The length of the CDR3 is 15 residues. This CDR3 reads CASSAIDRDTDTQYF. In nucleotides, the CDR3 is TGTGCCAGCAGCGCCATCGACCGGGACACAGATACGCAGTATTTT.

The DNA for the CDR3 is TGTGCCAGCAGTTACGCCCAGGGGGCGAGAACTGAAGCTTTCTTT. Amino acids: CASSYAQGARTEAFF. The J gene is TRBJ1-1, the V gene TRBV6-6; 8 bases map to TRBD1. CDR3 size: 15 residues. The germline gives CDR1 MNHNY, CDR2 SVGAGI (reference sequence). V trimming: 2 bases; J trimming: 5 bases; junction bases outside the gene matches: 7.